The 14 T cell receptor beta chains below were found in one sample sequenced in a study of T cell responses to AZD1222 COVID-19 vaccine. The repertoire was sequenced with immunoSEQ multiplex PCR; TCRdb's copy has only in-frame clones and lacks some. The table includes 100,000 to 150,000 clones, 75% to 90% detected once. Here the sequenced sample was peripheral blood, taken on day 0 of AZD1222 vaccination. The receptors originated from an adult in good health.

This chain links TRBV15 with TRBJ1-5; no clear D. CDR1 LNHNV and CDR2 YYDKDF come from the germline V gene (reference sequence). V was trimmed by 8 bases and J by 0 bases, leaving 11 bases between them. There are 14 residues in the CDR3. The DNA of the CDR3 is TGTGCCACCTCGCCCCTCCGTAGCAATCAGCCCCAGCATTTT. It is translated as CATSPLRSNQPQHF.

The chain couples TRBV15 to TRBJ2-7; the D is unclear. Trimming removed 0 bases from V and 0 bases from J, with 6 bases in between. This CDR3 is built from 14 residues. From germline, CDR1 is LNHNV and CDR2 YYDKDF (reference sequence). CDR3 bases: TGTGCCACCAGCAGAGATAAGGGCTCCTACGAGCAGTACTTC. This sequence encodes CATSRDKGSYEQYF. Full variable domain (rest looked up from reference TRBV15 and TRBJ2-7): DAMVIQNPRYQVTQFGKPVTLSCSQTLNHNVMYWYQQKSSQAPKLLFHYYDKDFNNEADTPDNFQSRRPNTSFCFLDIRSPGLGDTAMYLCATSRDKGSYEQYFGPGTRLTVT.

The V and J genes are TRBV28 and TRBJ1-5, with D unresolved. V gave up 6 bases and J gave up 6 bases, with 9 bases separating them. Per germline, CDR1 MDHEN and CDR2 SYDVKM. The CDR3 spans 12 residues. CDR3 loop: CASRVKGQPQHF. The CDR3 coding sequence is TGTGCCAGCAGAGTAAAAGGTCAGCCCCAGCATTTT.

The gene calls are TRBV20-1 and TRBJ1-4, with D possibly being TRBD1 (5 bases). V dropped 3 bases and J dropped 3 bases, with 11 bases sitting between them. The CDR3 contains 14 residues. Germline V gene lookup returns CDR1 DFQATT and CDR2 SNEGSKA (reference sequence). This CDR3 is CSASSRAANEKLFF. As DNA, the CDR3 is TGCAGTGCTAGTAGCAGGGCGGCTAATGAAAAACTGTTTTTT.

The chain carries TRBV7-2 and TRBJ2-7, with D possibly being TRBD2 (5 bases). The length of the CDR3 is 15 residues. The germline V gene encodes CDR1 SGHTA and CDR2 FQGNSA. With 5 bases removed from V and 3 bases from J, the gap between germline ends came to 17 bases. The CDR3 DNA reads TGTGCCAGCAGCCAAACGGACGGCGGAGGCTACGAGCAGTACTTC. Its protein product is CASSQTDGGGYEQYF.

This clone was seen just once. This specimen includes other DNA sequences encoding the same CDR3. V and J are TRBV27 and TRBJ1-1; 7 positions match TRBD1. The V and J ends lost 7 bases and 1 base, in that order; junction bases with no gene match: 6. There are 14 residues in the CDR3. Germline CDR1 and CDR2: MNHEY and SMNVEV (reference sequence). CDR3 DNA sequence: TGTGCCAGCAATAGACAGGGCCCGAACACTGAAGCTTTCTTT. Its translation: CASNRQGPNTEAFF.

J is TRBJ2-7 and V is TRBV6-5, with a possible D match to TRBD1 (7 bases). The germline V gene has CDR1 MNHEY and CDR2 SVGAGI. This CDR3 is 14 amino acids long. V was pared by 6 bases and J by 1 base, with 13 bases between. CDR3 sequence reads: CASRRGQLSYEQYF. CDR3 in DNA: TGTGCCAGCAGGCGGGGACAGTTGTCCTACGAGCAGTACTTC.

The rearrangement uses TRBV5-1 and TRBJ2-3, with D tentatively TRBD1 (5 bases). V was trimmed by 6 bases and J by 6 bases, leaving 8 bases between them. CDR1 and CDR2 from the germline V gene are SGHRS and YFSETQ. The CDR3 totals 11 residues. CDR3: CASKSGDTQYF. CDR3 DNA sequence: TGCGCCAGCAAATCAGGGGATACGCAGTATTTT.

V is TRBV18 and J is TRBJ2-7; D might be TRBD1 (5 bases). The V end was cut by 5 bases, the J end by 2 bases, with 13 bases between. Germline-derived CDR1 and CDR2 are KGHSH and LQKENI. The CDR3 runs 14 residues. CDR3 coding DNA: TGTGCCAGCTCATTGACAGAACTTGCCTACGAGCAGTACTTC. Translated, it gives CASSLTELAYEQYF.

The CDR3 spells CASSQGQGKSEAFF. CDR3 nucleotides: TGTGCCAGCAGCCAAGGACAGGGGAAATCTGAAGCTTTCTTT. This sequence joins TRBV3-1 (or the pseudogene TRBV3-2) and TRBJ1-1, with TRBD1 identical over 8 bases. The CDR3 runs to 14 residues. Trimming cost V 1 base and J 6 bases; bases outside gene matches: 4. The germline CDR1 and CDR2 sequences are LGHDT and YNNKEL (reference sequence).

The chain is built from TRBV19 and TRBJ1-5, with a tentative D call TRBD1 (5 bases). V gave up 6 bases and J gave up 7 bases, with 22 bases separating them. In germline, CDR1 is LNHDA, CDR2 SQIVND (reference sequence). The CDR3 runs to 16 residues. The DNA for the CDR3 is TGTGCCAGTAGACTAGAGGGGCAGCTCACGGGACAGCCCCAGCATTTT. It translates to CASRLEGQLTGQPQHF.

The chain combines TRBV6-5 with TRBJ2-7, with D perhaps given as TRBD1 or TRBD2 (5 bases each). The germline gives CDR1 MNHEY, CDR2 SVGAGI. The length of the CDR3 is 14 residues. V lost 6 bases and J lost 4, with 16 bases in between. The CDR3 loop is CASSPTWGGYEQYF. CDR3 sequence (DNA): TGTGCCAGCAGCCCCACTTGGGGCGGGTACGAGCAGTACTTC.

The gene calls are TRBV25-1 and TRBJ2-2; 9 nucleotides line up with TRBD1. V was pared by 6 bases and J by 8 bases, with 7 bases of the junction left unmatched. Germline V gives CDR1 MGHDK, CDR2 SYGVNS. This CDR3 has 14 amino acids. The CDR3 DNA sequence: TGTGCCAGCAGCTGGACAGGGGATAGAGGGGAGCTGTTTTTT. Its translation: CASSWTGDRGELFF. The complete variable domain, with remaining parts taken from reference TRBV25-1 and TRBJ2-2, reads EADIYQTPRYLVIGTGKKITLECSQTMGHDKMYWYQQDPGMELHLIHYSYGVNSTEKGDLSSESTVSRIRTEHFPLTLESARPSHTSQYLCASSWTGDRGELFFGEGSRLTVL.

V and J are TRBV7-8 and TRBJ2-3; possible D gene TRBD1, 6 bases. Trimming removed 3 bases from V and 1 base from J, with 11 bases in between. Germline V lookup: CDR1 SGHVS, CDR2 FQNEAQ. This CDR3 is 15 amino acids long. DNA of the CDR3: TGTGCCAGCAGCTTCGGACAGAGGCGCACAGATACGCAGTATTTT. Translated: CASSFGQRRTDTQYF. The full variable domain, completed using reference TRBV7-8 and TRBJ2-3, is GAGVSQSPRYKVAKRGQDVALRCDPISGHVSLFWYQQALGQGPEFLTYFQNEAQLDKSGLPSDRFFAERPEGSVSTLKIQRTQQEDSAVYLCASSFGQRRTDTQYFGPGTRLTVL.